What follows is one TCR beta chain and its context. Related graft donors supplied nonmyeloablative bone marrow transplants, and mixed chimerism was transient. The CDR3 extends over 14 amino acids. With V trimmed by 6 bases and J by 1 base, 4 bases remained unmatched. Per germline, CDR1 SEHNR and CDR2 FQNEAQ (reference sequence). This sample is part of a study of Tregs in tolerant kidney transplant recipients. The protocol was immunoSEQ multiplex PCR, while the TCRdb copy is restricted to in-frame clones and leaves out a portion. Altogether tens of thousands of clones are present, under 95% being singletons, with the ten largest covering roughly 1.7%.

The rearrangement links TRBV7-9 to TRBJ2-3; 7 bases fit TRBD2. This clonotype originated in a human patient who received a combined kidney and bone marrow transplant. Certain T cells may be donor cells from the graft. The sequencing here drew on CD4+ T cells from blood (PBMCs), taken 12 months after the transplant. CDR3 loop: CASRRSGGTDTQYF. The CDR3 DNA follows: TGTGCCAGCAGGAGAAGCGGGGGCACAGATACGCAGTATTTT. Looking up the rest from reference TRBV7-9 and TRBJ2-3 gives the full variable domain: DTGVSQNPRHKITKRGQNVTFRCDPISEHNRLYWYRQTLGQGPEFLTYFQNEAQLEKSRLLSDRFSAERPKGSFSTLEIQRTEQGDSAMYLCASRRSGGTDTQYFGPGTRLTVL.